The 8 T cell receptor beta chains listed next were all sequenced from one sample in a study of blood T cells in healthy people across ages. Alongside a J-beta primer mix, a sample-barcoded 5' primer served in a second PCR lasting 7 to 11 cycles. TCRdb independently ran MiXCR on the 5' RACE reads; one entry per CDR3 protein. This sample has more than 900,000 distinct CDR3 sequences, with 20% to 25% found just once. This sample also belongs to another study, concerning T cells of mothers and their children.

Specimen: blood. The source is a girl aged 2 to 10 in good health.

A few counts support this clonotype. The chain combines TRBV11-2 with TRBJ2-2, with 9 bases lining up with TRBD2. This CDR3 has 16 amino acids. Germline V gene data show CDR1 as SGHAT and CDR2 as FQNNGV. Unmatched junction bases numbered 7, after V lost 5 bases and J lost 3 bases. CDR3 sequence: CASSGQAGGYTGELFF. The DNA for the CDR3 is TGTGCCAGCAGCGGGCAGGCGGGGGGGTACACCGGGGAGCTGTTTTTT.

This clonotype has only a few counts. CDR3: CASSQRSGESFNEQFF. The CDR3 nucleotides read TGCGCCAGCAGCCAGCGTAGCGGGGAGTCGTTCAATGAGCAGTTCTTC. V and J are TRBV4-3 and TRBJ2-1; TRBD2 matches at 8 bases. The CDR3 covers 16 residues. Germline lookup yields CDR1 LGHNA and CDR2 YSLEER. V lost 3 bases, J lost 6 bases, and 10 bases stayed unmatched.

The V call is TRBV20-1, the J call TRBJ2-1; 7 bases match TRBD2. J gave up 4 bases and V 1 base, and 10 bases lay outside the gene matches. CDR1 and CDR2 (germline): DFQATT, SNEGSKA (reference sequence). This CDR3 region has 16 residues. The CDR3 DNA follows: TGCAGTGCTAGAGTCCTACCCAGCGGGGATTACAATGAGCAGTTCTTC. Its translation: CSARVLPSGDYNEQFF.

The chain's CDR3 is CASSLRLAGPQGGDTQYF. Here the CDR3 DNA reads TGTGCCAGCAGCTTACGGCTAGCGGGTCCCCAGGGCGGAGATACGCAGTATTTT. V gene TRBV7-9 combines with J gene TRBJ2-3; 8 positions agree with TRBD2. Germline lookup yields CDR1 SEHNR and CDR2 FQNEAQ (reference sequence). Trimming at V came to 2 bases and at J to 5 bases, leaving 15 bases not matched to a gene. The CDR3 has 18 amino acids.

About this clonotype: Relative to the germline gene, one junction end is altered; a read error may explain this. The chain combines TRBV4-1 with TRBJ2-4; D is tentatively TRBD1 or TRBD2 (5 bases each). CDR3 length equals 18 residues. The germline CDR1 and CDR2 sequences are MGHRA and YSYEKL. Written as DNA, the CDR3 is TGCGCCAGCAGCCAAGTCCCGGGACCAGTAGTAGCCAAAAACATTCAGTGCTTC. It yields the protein CASSQVPGPVVAKNIQCF.

Here the CDR3 DNA reads TGTGCCAGCAGCAACGGACTGGAAAATTCCTACGAGCAGTACTTC. Encoded protein: CASSNGLENSYEQYF. V is TRBV11-3 and J is TRBJ2-5; tentatively, D is TRBD2 (5 bases). The last part of the DNA fits TRBJ2-7 better; the J call may be wrong. CDR3 length equals 15 residues. Germline CDR1 is SGHNT and CDR2 is YENEEA.

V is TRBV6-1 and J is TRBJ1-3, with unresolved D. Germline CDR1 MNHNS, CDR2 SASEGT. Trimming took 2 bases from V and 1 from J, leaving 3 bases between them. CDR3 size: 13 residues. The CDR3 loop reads CASSEQSGNTIYF. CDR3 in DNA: TGTGCCAGCAGTGAACAATCTGGAAACACCATATATTTT.

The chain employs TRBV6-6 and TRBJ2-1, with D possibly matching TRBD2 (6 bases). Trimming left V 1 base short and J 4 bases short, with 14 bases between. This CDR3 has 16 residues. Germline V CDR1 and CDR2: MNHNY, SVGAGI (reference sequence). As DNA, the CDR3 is TGTGCCAGCAGTTACTTAATAGCGGATCGTTACAATGAGCAGTTCTTC. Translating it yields CASSYLIADRYNEQFF.